Listed here are 27 T cell receptor beta chains from one sample, sequenced in a study of blood T cell repertoires in COVID-19. Generated by immunoSEQ multiplex PCR, the TCRdb table keeps only in-frame clones and is missing some. The data hold roughly 200,000 clones, with around four fifths observed a single time. The sample taken for sequencing was peripheral blood. The receptors were sampled from a man in his forties with active or convalescent COVID-19.

This chain connects TRBV7-8 to TRBJ2-7; TRBD2 matches at 8 bases. V was pared by 7 bases and J by 5 bases, with 13 bases of the junction left unmatched. The CDR3 runs to 15 residues. In germline, CDR1 is SGHVS, CDR2 FQNEAQ. The DNA for the CDR3 is TGTGCCAGCACCCTCGGGGAAGCGGGGGCTAACGAGCAGTACTTC. This gives the protein CASTLGEAGANEQYF.

The CDR3 here is CASSQDLLAAGDGYTF. In DNA form, the CDR3 reads TGCGCCAGCAGCCAAGATCTCCTTGCGGCGGGGGATGGCTACACCTTC. The rearrangement uses TRBV4-1 and TRBJ1-2; perhaps TRBD1 as D (5 bases). Germline loops: CDR1 MGHRA, CDR2 YSYEKL. This CDR3 comprises 16 residues. The V end lost 0 bases, the J end lost 6 bases, and 17 bases lay between the germline ends.

V usage is TRBV6-2 or TRBV6-3 and J usage is TRBJ1-5; 7 bases line up with TRBD1. This CDR3 is 13 amino acids long. Unmatched junction bases numbered 9, after V lost 8 bases and J lost 8 bases. Germline CDR1 is MNHEY and CDR2 is SVGEGT. The CDR3 spells CASCRARGEPQHF. The DNA of the CDR3 is TGTGCCAGCTGCCGGGCCAGGGGGGAGCCCCAGCATTTT.

V gene TRBV6-5 combines with J gene TRBJ1-1, with a tentative D call TRBD1 (5 bases). Looked up from germline, CDR1 is MNHEY and CDR2 is SVGAGI. This CDR3 has 14 residues. Trimming took 7 bases from V and 4 from J, leaving 16 bases between them. The CDR3 nucleotides are TGTGCCAGCACCAGGACAACTGGTCGCACTGAAGCTTTCTTT. Its protein product is CASTRTTGRTEAFF.

This chain uses TRBV29-1 with TRBJ1-1; D gene uncertain. Germline V gene sequence: CDR1 SQVTM, CDR2 ANQGSEA. V lost 6 bases and J 0 bases, leaving 11 bases between the germline ends. The CDR3 length is 13 residues. The CDR3 sequence: CSVNYGMNTEAFF. CDR3 in DNA: TGCAGCGTCAACTACGGAATGAACACTGAAGCTTTCTTT.

This chain links TRBV28 with TRBJ1-1, with 7 bases matching TRBD1. The CDR3 is made up of 15 amino acids. V trimming: 6 bases; J trimming: 2 bases; junction bases outside the gene matches: 9. The V gene's germline CDR1 is MDHEN and CDR2 SYDVKM. The CDR3, as DNA: TGTGCCAGCAGAGCCAGACAGGGTGGAAACACTGAAGCTTTCTTT. As protein: CASRARQGGNTEAFF.

The chain has TRBV19 and TRBJ1-2; 7 nucleotides agree with TRBD1. CDR1 is LNHDA, CDR2 SQIVND, per germline (reference sequence). This CDR3 comprises 12 residues. V gave up 7 bases and J gave up 7 bases; unmatched junction bases: 6. The CDR3 reads CASTSGQAGYTF. The CDR3 coding sequence is TGTGCCAGTACCTCAGGACAGGCTGGCTACACCTTC.

The chain has TRBV25-1 and TRBJ1-1; 7 bases fit TRBD1. Per germline, CDR1 MGHDK and CDR2 SYGVNS. Trimming removed 9 bases from V and 4 bases from J; junction bases left unmatched: 5. The CDR3 length is 12 residues. DNA of the CDR3: TGTGCCAGTTCGACAGGGTTCACTGAAGCTTTCTTT. It codes for CASSTGFTEAFF.

CDR3 amino acids: CASSMRSDTIYF. CDR3 nucleotides: TGTGCCAGCAGTATGCGATCGGACACCATATATTTT. V is TRBV6-5 and J is TRBJ1-3; no clear D gene. CDR1 and CDR2 from the germline V gene are MNHEY and SVGAGI. V lost 5 bases, J lost 8 bases, and 10 bases lay in between. This CDR3 spans 12 amino acids.

The V call is TRBV5-1, the J call TRBJ1-2, with 7 bases identical to TRBD1. Germline values: CDR1 SGHRS, CDR2 YFSETQ. This CDR3 comprises 13 residues. Losses at the gene ends were 4 bases for V and 4 bases for J; bases not matched to a gene: 4. The CDR3 reads CASSRGTVYGYTF. CDR3 DNA: TGCGCCAGCAGCCGCGGGACAGTCTATGGCTACACCTTC.

The chain employs TRBV4-3 and TRBJ1-1; the match to TRBD1 covers 7 bases. Germline lookup yields CDR1 LGHNA and CDR2 YSLEER. V was clipped by 3 bases and J by 1 base; unmatched bases: 5. The CDR3 totals 15 residues. As DNA, the CDR3 is TGCGCCAGCAGCCAGAACAGGGGACCGAACACTGAAGCTTTCTTT. Translating it yields CASSQNRGPNTEAFF.

This sequence joins TRBV10-3 and TRBJ2-7, with TRBD2 matching over 7 bases. The CDR3 is 17 residues long. Germline CDR1 and CDR2: ENHRY and SYGVKD. After removal of 6 bases from V and 0 bases from J, the junction contained 14 bases not matched to a gene. Here the CDR3 reads CAISDHPGGPSSYEQYF. The DNA of the CDR3 is TGTGCCATCAGCGATCACCCGGGAGGTCCCAGCTCCTACGAGCAGTACTTC.

The genes are TRBV7-9 and TRBJ1-2; no clear D. Germline CDR1 SEHNR, CDR2 FQNEAQ (reference sequence). Trimming removed 5 bases at V and 4 bases at J, with 14 bases between. CDR3 length: 14 amino acids. The DNA for the CDR3 is TGTGCCAGCAGCGCGGGAGAGCCGGCCTATGGCTACACCTTC. As protein: CASSAGEPAYGYTF.

The chain employs TRBV27 and TRBJ2-1; 7 bases match TRBD2. The V segment lost 7 bases and the J segment 10 bases; nucleotides outside the gene matches: 7. CDR1 MNHEY and CDR2 SMNVEV come from the germline V gene (reference sequence). This CDR3 is built from 12 residues. In DNA form, the CDR3 reads TGTGCCAGCATTTCCCCAGCGGGGGAGCAGTTCTTC. Its protein product is CASISPAGEQFF.

V is TRBV6-5 and J is TRBJ1-1; a possible D gene is TRBD1 (6 bases). Germline V gives CDR1 MNHEY, CDR2 SVGAGI. The CDR3 contains 15 residues. V was trimmed by 2 bases and J by 7 bases, leaving 17 bases between them. The CDR3 DNA reads as TGTGCCAGCAGTTACGCTAGCCTAGGGACATTTGAAGCTTTCTTT. Its translation: CASSYASLGTFEAFF.

The rearrangement links TRBV7-3 to TRBJ2-1; no clear D gene. The CDR3 runs to 15 residues. Trimming took 5 bases from V and 0 from J, leaving 11 bases between them. Germline V CDR1 and CDR2: SGHTA, FQGTGA. The CDR3 region is CASSPKAASYNEQFF. The DNA for the CDR3 is TGTGCCAGCAGCCCTAAGGCGGCCTCCTACAATGAGCAGTTCTTC.

The chain joins TRBV7-9 to TRBJ2-3, with D possibly being TRBD1 (7 bases). Trimming shortened V by 2 bases and J by 2 bases, and 14 bases separated the two germline ends. The CDR3 runs to 16 residues. Looked up from germline, CDR1 is SEHNR and CDR2 is FQNEAQ (reference sequence). CDR3 sequence: CASSLSGGGATDTQYF. The CDR3 nucleotides read TGTGCCAGCAGCTTATCTGGAGGGGGCGCCACAGATACGCAGTATTTT.

V gene TRBV4-3 combines with J gene TRBJ1-5, with TRBD1 matching 8 bases. Trimming cost V 5 bases and J 0 bases; bases outside gene matches: 3. The CDR3 is made up of 15 amino acids. CDR1 LGHNA and CDR2 YSLEER come from the germline V gene. CDR3 region: CASSWDRNSNQPQHF. The CDR3 DNA is TGCGCCAGCAGCTGGGACAGGAATAGCAATCAGCCCCAGCATTTT.

This clone was recorded a few times. J is TRBJ1-2 and V is TRBV18, with D hard to call. The CDR3 runs 14 residues. Germline V gene data show CDR1 as KGHSH and CDR2 as LQKENI. The V end was cut by 3 bases, the J end by 0 bases, with 8 bases between. The CDR3 spells CASSPADSNYGYTF. For the CDR3, the DNA is TGTGCCAGCTCACCCGCGGATTCTAACTATGGCTACACCTTC.

V is TRBV6-5 and J is TRBJ1-6; D gene uncertain. The germline V and J ends were trimmed by 0 bases and 7 bases, with 7 bases remaining between them. The CDR3 spans 14 residues. The germline V gene encodes CDR1 MNHEY and CDR2 SVGAGI. The CDR3 reads CASSYSETNSPLHF. The CDR3, as DNA: TGTGCCAGCAGTTACTCGGAGACCAATTCACCCCTCCACTTT.

In this sample, this clone turned up once. This chain uses TRBV5-6 with TRBJ2-5; D is undetermined. The germline V gene encodes CDR1 SGHDT and CDR2 YYEEEE. The CDR3 is 16 amino acids. Trimming shortened V by 4 bases and J by 4 bases, and 20 bases separated the two germline ends. The CDR3 is CASSRAYVGTSETQYF. CDR3 DNA: TGTGCCAGCAGCCGAGCTTACGTCGGTACGTCAGAGACCCAGTACTTC. Filled out from reference TRBV5-6 and TRBJ2-5, the complete variable domain reads DAGVTQSPTHLIKTRGQQVTLRCSPKSGHDTVSWYQQALGQGPQFIFQYYEEEERQRGNFPDRFSGHQFPNYSSELNVNALLLGDSALYLCASSRAYVGTSETQYFGPGTRLLVL.

This rearrangement joins TRBV18 to TRBJ1-1; D remains ambiguous. The V and J ends lost 0 bases and 0 bases respectively, with 8 bases between them. Per the germline V gene, CDR1 is KGHSH and CDR2 is LQKENI. This CDR3 has 15 amino acids. The CDR3 region has the DNA TGTGCCAGCTCACCACCACTACCGATGAACACTGAAGCTTTCTTT. Amino acid sequence: CASSPPLPMNTEAFF.

This chain connects TRBV5-1 to TRBJ2-3; D perhaps matches TRBD1 (6 bases). This CDR3 spans 16 amino acids. The germline V gene has CDR1 SGHRS and CDR2 YFSETQ. V lost 1 base to trimming and J lost 3 bases, with 15 bases between them. Here the CDR3 DNA reads TGCGCCAGCAGCTTGCTTGAGACAGGTACGACAGATACGCAGTATTTT. Residues: CASSLLETGTTDTQYF.

The chain combines TRBV10-3 with TRBJ2-1; weak D call: TRBD1 (5 bases). Trimming left V 7 bases short and J 6 bases short, with 13 bases between. The germline V gene has CDR1 ENHRY and CDR2 SYGVKD. This CDR3 has 13 residues. CDR3 amino acids: CAINSQGSNEQFF. CDR3 sequence (DNA): TGTGCCATCAACTCTCAGGGATCCAATGAGCAGTTCTTC.

The J gene is TRBJ1-1, the V gene TRBV7-9; 7 bases match TRBD1. CDR1 is SEHNR and CDR2 is FQNEAQ in the germline V gene (reference sequence). Trimming took 6 bases from V and 0 from J; bases not matched to a gene: 7. This CDR3 region has 15 residues. Written as DNA, the CDR3 is TGTGCCAGCAGTTTACAGGGGCCTATGAACACTGAAGCTTTCTTT. This codes for CASSLQGPMNTEAFF.

The chain uses TRBV3-1 (or the pseudogene TRBV3-2) and TRBJ2-7; possible D gene TRBD1, 5 bases. In germline, CDR1 is LGHDT, CDR2 YNNKEL (reference sequence). V lost 2 bases and J 6 bases, leaving 11 bases between the germline ends. The CDR3 has 13 amino acids. CDR3 sequence: CASSQQGLSEQYF. The CDR3 DNA is TGTGCCAGCAGCCAACAGGGTCTAAGCGAGCAGTACTTC.

V usage is TRBV4-2 and J usage is TRBJ1-4; D ambiguous. CDR3 length equals 14 residues. Trimming removed 1 base from V and 4 bases from J, with 7 bases in between. Germline V CDR1 and CDR2: LGHNA, YNFKEQ. The CDR3 DNA reads as TGTGCCAGCAGCCAAGTATCCGTTAATGAAAAACTGTTTTTT. Protein sequence: CASSQVSVNEKLFF.